These 29 T cell receptor beta chains came from one sample sequenced in a study of blood T cell repertoires in COVID-19. Produced via immunoSEQ multiplex PCR; TCRdb's table is partial and in-frame only. The table includes roughly 54,000 clones, 84% detected once. Sequencing was performed on peripheral blood. All receptors derive from a man over 45 with acute or convalescent COVID-19.

The chain couples TRBV4-2 to TRBJ1-3; possible D gene TRBD1, 6 bases. V shed 2 bases and J shed 0 bases, with 14 bases lying between them. Per germline, CDR1 LGHNA and CDR2 YNFKEQ. This CDR3 has 17 amino acids. The CDR3: CASSQSPTGTSGNTIYF. CDR3 coding DNA: TGTGCCAGCAGCCAATCCCCGACAGGAACCTCTGGAAACACCATATATTTT.

The J gene is TRBJ2-6, the V gene TRBV3-1 (or the pseudogene TRBV3-2); 8 nucleotides agree with TRBD1. The CDR3 has 18 residues. The germline V gene encodes CDR1 LGHDT and CDR2 YNNKEL (reference sequence). V was pared by 2 bases and J by 2 bases, with 8 bases of the junction left unmatched. The CDR3 protein is CASSQKRRGLTGANVLTF. CDR3 nucleotides: TGTGCCAGCAGCCAAAAACGCAGGGGGCTAACTGGGGCCAACGTCCTGACTTTC.

This chain uses TRBV4-1 with TRBJ1-4; 7 bases agree with TRBD1. The germline CDR1 and CDR2 sequences are MGHRA and YSYEKL. The CDR3 is 15 residues long. The ends lost 4 bases at V and 5 bases at J; junction bases unmatched: 7. The CDR3 region is CASSPTDRQNEKLFF. CDR3 DNA: TGCGCCAGCAGCCCTACGGACAGGCAGAATGAAAAACTGTTTTTT.

The chain uses TRBV7-9 and TRBJ2-4, with TRBD1 matching 7 bases. This CDR3 has 14 amino acids. Trimming took 5 bases from V and 6 from J; bases not matched to a gene: 7. CDR1 SEHNR and CDR2 FQNEAQ come from the germline V gene (reference sequence). CDR3 region: CASSKPGQTNIQYF. The DNA of the CDR3 is TGTGCCAGCAGCAAACCGGGACAGACAAACATTCAGTACTTC.

V and J are TRBV5-1 and TRBJ2-7; 8 bases agree with TRBD1. This CDR3 contains 14 residues. The V segment lost 7 bases and the J segment 4 bases; nucleotides outside the gene matches: 10. Germline CDR1 SGHRS, CDR2 YFSETQ. The CDR3 DNA follows: TGCGCCAGCTCACCCGGGACAGGCCAATACGAGCAGTACTTC. This codes for CASSPGTGQYEQYF.

The chain recombines TRBV7-9 with TRBJ2-7, with D possibly TRBD1 on 7 matching bases. Germline V gives CDR1 SEHNR, CDR2 FQNEAQ (reference sequence). V lost 2 bases, J lost 0 bases, and 8 bases lay in between. There are 14 residues in the CDR3. The CDR3 DNA reads as TGTGCCAGCAGCTTACAGGGGGGCTCCTACGAGCAGTACTTC. Its translation: CASSLQGGSYEQYF. Full variable domain (missing parts from reference TRBV7-9 and TRBJ2-7): DTGVSQNPRHKITKRGQNVTFRCDPISEHNRLYWYRQTLGQGPEFLTYFQNEAQLEKSRLLSDRFSAERPKGSFSTLEIQRTEQGDSAMYLCASSLQGGSYEQYFGPGTRLTVT.

The rearrangement joins TRBV10-1 to TRBJ2-2, with 11 nucleotides matching TRBD2. CDR1 WNHNN and CDR2 SYGVQD come from the germline V gene (reference sequence). The junction had 10 bases not matched to a gene; V was cut back by 4 bases and J by 0 bases. This CDR3 contains 19 residues. CDR3 sequence (DNA): TGCGCCAGCAGTGCAACTGGGCTAGCGGGAGGTGCGAACACCGGGGAGCTGTTTTTT. It encodes CASSATGLAGGANTGELFF.

V gene TRBV29-1 combines with J gene TRBJ2-7, with a weak D call TRBD1 (6 bases). Trimming took off 7 bases at V and 3 bases at J, with 13 bases between the two ends. The CDR3 is made up of 12 amino acids. Germline V gives CDR1 SQVTM, CDR2 ANQGSEA. The CDR3 is CSAEADSYEQYF. The CDR3 nucleotides are TGCAGCGCCGAGGCGGACAGCTACGAGCAGTACTTC.

Written as DNA, the CDR3 is TGTGCCAGCAGATACATTGGGGGGGCTGAAGCTTTCTTT. Its translation is CASRYIGGAEAFF. This chain uses TRBV11-2 with TRBJ1-1; maybe TRBD1 (5 bases). The ends were cut back, 6 bases at V and 6 bases at J, with 14 bases in the middle. Per germline, CDR1 SGHAT and CDR2 FQNNGV. The CDR3 has 13 residues.

This chain joins TRBV18 and TRBJ2-3; 7 positions match TRBD1. The V segment lost 2 bases and the J segment 0 bases; nucleotides outside the gene matches: 8. The CDR3 has 17 residues. The germline CDR1 and CDR2 sequences are KGHSH and LQKENI. The DNA for the CDR3 is TGTGCCAGCTCACCAATGGCAGGGGGATTGAGCACAGATACGCAGTATTTT. Translated, it gives CASSPMAGGLSTDTQYF. Complete variable domain (other parts from reference TRBV18 and TRBJ2-3): NAGVMQNPRHLVRRRGQEARLRCSPMKGHSHVYWYRQLPEEGLKFMVYLQKENIIDESGMPKERFSAEFPKEGPSILRIQQVVRGDSAAYFCASSPMAGGLSTDTQYFGPGTRLTVL.

The rearrangement links TRBV7-3 to TRBJ2-1, with 12 nucleotides matching TRBD2. J was trimmed by 5 bases and V by 5 bases; bases with no gene match: 4. The CDR3 consists of 15 residues. The germline CDR1 and CDR2 sequences are SGHTA and FQGTGA. The DNA for the CDR3 is TGTGCCAGCAGCGGGGGACTAGCGGGCCACAATGAGCAGTTCTTC. Translating gives CASSGGLAGHNEQFF.

The chain uses TRBV24-1 and TRBJ2-3, with 12 bases that match TRBD2. Germline V gives CDR1 KGHDR, CDR2 SFDVKD. Trimming cost V 1 base and J 1 base; bases outside gene matches: 23. This CDR3 has 24 residues. CDR3 region: CATSDFGLAGGPPRGSARTDTQYF. The CDR3 coding sequence is TGTGCCACCAGTGATTTCGGCCTAGCGGGAGGGCCCCCTAGAGGTTCCGCCCGCACAGATACGCAGTATTTT.

The chain employs TRBV5-4 and TRBJ2-7, with D unclear. Trimming left V 0 bases short and J 6 bases short, with 4 bases between. Germline assignment: CDR1 SGHNT and CDR2 YYREEE (reference sequence). This CDR3 is 11 amino acids long. The CDR3 spells CASSLGGEQYF. CDR3 coding DNA: TGTGCCAGCAGCTTGGGAGGCGAGCAGTACTTC.

The chain has TRBV28 and TRBJ1-3, with D unclear. The CDR3 contains 14 residues. Per the germline V gene, CDR1 is MDHEN and CDR2 is SYDVKM. The ends were cut back, 5 bases at V and 1 base at J, with 9 bases in the middle. Written as DNA, the CDR3 is TGTGCCAGCAGTGTCCCGGGGTCTGGAAACACCATATATTTT. Protein: CASSVPGSGNTIYF.

This rearrangement joins TRBV15 to TRBJ2-3; 9 positions agree with TRBD1. Looked up from germline, CDR1 is LNHNV and CDR2 is YYDKDF (reference sequence). Unmatched junction bases numbered 9, after V lost 2 bases and J lost 6 bases. This CDR3 has 16 amino acids. CDR3 amino acids: CATSRTTTGGTDTQYF. The CDR3, as DNA: TGTGCCACCAGCAGAACTACGACAGGGGGAACGGATACGCAGTATTTT.

This clone was observed a handful of times. The V gene is TRBV12-5, the J gene TRBJ2-3, with 10 bases aligning to TRBD2. The CDR3 runs 16 residues. The germline CDR1 and CDR2 sequences are LGHNT and FRNRAP. The J segment lost 4 bases and the V segment lost 2 bases, leaving 6 bases of the junction unmatched. The CDR3 DNA follows: TGTGCTAGTGGTTTGAGAGCGGGAGGGACAGCAGATACGCAGTATTTT. It yields the protein CASGLRAGGTADTQYF.

Only a few counts were recorded for this clone. The gene calls are TRBV30 and TRBJ1-6; no reliable D call. The CDR3 is 13 residues long. V was pared by 4 bases and J by 7 bases, with 11 bases between. From germline, CDR1 is GTSNPN and CDR2 SVGIG (reference sequence). Here the CDR3 DNA reads TGTGCCTGGACTCCCACGGGGAATTCACCCCTCCACTTT. It codes for CAWTPTGNSPLHF. Complete variable domain (other parts from reference TRBV30 and TRBJ1-6): SQTIHQWPATLVQPVGSPLSLECTVEGTSNPNLYWYRQAAGRGLQLLFYSVGIGQISSEVPQNLSASRPQDRQFILSSKKLLLSDSGFYLCAWTPTGNSPLHFGNGTRLTVT.

The chain has TRBV4-1 and TRBJ2-7; tentative D call: TRBD2 (5 bases). V lost 1 base and J 1 base, leaving 11 bases between the germline ends. The CDR3 sequence is 15 residues long. CDR1 and CDR2 from the germline V gene are MGHRA and YSYEKL. CDR3 sequence reads: CASSQGGGPSYEQYF. CDR3 nucleotide sequence: TGCGCCAGCAGCCAAGGAGGAGGCCCTTCCTACGAGCAGTACTTC.

This clone was counted ten times or more. This rearrangement joins TRBV6-1 to TRBJ2-1; D unclear. The germline gives CDR1 MNHNS, CDR2 SASEGT. The CDR3 runs to 13 residues. Deletions cut 0 bases from V and 7 bases from J, with 7 bases between. This CDR3 reads CASSEAPQNEQFF. CDR3 nucleotides: TGTGCCAGCAGTGAAGCCCCCCAAAATGAGCAGTTCTTC.

The gene calls are TRBV7-3 and TRBJ2-3; D is possibly TRBD2 (5 bases). The CDR3 length is 14 residues. V was shortened by 5 bases and J by 7 bases, with 16 bases between the two germline ends. Germline V gene data show CDR1 as SGHTA and CDR2 as FQGTGA. The CDR3 here is CASSRNRFGNTQYF. In DNA, the CDR3 is TGTGCCAGCAGCCGAAATCGGTTCGGGAATACGCAGTATTTT.

The chain joins TRBV10-3 to TRBJ2-1; possibly TRBD2 for D (6 bases). The CDR3 covers 15 residues. From germline, CDR1 is ENHRY and CDR2 SYGVKD. Deletions cut 5 bases from V and 7 bases from J, with 18 bases between. CDR3 residues: CAISSPGLGRNEQFF. CDR3 DNA: TGTGCCATCAGTTCCCCGGGACTCGGTAGGAATGAGCAGTTCTTC.

The gene calls are TRBV5-1 and TRBJ2-7, with 10 positions matching TRBD1. This CDR3 has 14 residues. J gave up 6 bases and V 4 bases, and 7 bases lay outside the gene matches. Germline-derived CDR1 and CDR2 are SGHRS and YFSETQ. The CDR3 sequence: CASSPGTGDSEQYF. CDR3 sequence (DNA): TGCGCCAGCAGCCCCGGGACAGGGGACTCCGAGCAGTACTTC.

The chain recombines TRBV15 with TRBJ1-5, with D maybe TRBD1 (5 bases). The CDR3 is 14 amino acids. Germline assignment: CDR1 LNHNV and CDR2 YYDKDF (reference sequence). V gave up 1 base and J gave up 7 bases, with 11 bases separating them. CDR3 residues: CATSRVRGYQPQHF. The DNA of the CDR3 is TGTGCCACCAGCAGAGTAAGGGGATACCAGCCCCAGCATTTT.

V and J are TRBV18 and TRBJ2-7; 9 positions agree with TRBD1. J gave up 2 bases and V 3 bases, and 8 bases lay outside the gene matches. The length of the CDR3 is 16 residues. CDR1 is KGHSH, CDR2 LQKENI, per germline. CDR3 nucleotide sequence: TGTGCCAGCTCACCTTCCCGGGGACAGGGTCCCTACGAGCAGTACTTC. This translates into CASSPSRGQGPYEQYF.

The chain uses TRBV2 and TRBJ1-3, with TRBD1 matching 7 bases. CDR1 is SNHLY and CDR2 is FYNNEI in the germline V gene. The ends lost 6 bases at V and 3 bases at J; junction bases unmatched: 8. This CDR3 contains 15 residues. CDR3 sequence reads: CASSEQGTSGNTIYF. CDR3 nucleotide sequence: TGTGCCAGCAGCGAACAGGGGACTAGTGGAAACACCATATATTTT.

The J gene is TRBJ2-1, the V gene TRBV6-5; 8 nucleotides agree with TRBD1. The germline CDR1 and CDR2 sequences are MNHEY and SVGAGI. CDR3 length: 14 residues. Losses at the gene ends were 3 bases for V and 8 bases for J; bases not matched to a gene: 6. The CDR3 DNA is TGTGCCAGCAGTTATGACAGGGGATCACATGAGCAGTTCTTC. It encodes CASSYDRGSHEQFF.

In this sample, this clone turned up a few times. J is TRBJ2-7 and V is TRBV6-9, with 8 positions matching TRBD2. The V segment lost 3 bases and the J segment 1 base; nucleotides outside the gene matches: 17. The V gene's germline CDR1 is MNHGY and CDR2 SVAAGI. This CDR3 has 19 residues. The CDR3: CASSYGKAGASANSYEQYF. CDR3 coding DNA: TGTGCCAGCAGTTACGGAAAAGCGGGAGCCTCAGCTAATTCCTACGAGCAGTACTTC.

This chain links TRBV5-1 with TRBJ2-2; 10 nucleotides align to TRBD1. The CDR3 contains 15 residues. Looked up from germline, CDR1 is SGHRS and CDR2 is YFSETQ. V shed 2 bases and J 9 bases; nucleotides not matched to a gene: 7. DNA of the CDR3: TGCGCCAGCAGCTTAGGGACAGGGGTGGTGAGGGAGCTGTTTTTT. It translates to CASSLGTGVVRELFF.

The chain recombines TRBV3-1 (or the pseudogene TRBV3-2) with TRBJ1-5; the D gene is possibly TRBD1 (6 bases). The CDR3 consists of 16 residues. The germline CDR1 and CDR2 sequences are LGHDT and YNNKEL (reference sequence). Trimming shortened V by 0 bases and J by 2 bases, and 11 bases separated the two germline ends. The CDR3 nucleotides read TGTGCCAGCAGCCAAGAATGGGCAGGGGGCAATCAGCCCCAGCATTTT. This sequence encodes CASSQEWAGGNQPQHF.